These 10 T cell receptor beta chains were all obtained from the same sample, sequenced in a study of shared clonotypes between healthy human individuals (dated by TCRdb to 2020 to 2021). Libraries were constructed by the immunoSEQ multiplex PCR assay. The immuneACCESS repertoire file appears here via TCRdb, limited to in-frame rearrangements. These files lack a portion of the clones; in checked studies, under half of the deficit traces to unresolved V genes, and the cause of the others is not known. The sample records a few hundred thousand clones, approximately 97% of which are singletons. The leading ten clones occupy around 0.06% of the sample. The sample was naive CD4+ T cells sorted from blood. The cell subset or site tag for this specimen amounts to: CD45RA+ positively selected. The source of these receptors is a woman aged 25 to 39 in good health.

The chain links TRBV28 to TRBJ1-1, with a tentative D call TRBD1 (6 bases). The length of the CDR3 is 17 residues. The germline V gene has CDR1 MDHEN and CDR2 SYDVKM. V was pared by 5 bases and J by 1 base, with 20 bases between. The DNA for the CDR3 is TGTGCCAGCAGTCCCTACGGTTCTGGACAGCGGAACACTGAAGCTTTCTTT. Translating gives CASSPYGSGQRNTEAFF.

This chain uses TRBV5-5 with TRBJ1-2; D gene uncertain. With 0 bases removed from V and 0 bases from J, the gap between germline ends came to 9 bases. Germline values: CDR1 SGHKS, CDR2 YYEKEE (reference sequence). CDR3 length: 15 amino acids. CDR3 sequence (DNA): TGTGCCAGCAGCTTGGCTGGAACATCTAACTATGGCTACACCTTC. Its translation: CASSLAGTSNYGYTF.

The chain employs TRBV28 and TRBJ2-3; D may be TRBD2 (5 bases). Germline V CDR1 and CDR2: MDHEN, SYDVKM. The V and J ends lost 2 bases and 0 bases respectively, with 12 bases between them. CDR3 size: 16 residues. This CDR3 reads CASSLRHRESTDTQYF. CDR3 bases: TGTGCCAGCAGTTTAAGGCACCGGGAAAGCACAGATACGCAGTATTTT.

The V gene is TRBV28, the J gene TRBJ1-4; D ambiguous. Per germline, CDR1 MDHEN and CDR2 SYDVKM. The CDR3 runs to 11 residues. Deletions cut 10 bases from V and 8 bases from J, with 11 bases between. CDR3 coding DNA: TGTGCCATCAATCTAGGGGAAAAACTGTTTTTT. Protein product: CAINLGEKLFF.

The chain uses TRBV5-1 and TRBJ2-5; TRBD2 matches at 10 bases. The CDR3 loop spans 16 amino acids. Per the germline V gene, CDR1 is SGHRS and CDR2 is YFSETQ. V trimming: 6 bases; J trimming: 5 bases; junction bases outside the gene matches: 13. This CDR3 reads CASIGASGSGPETQYF. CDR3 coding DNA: TGCGCCAGCATAGGAGCTAGCGGGAGTGGCCCGGAGACCCAGTACTTC.

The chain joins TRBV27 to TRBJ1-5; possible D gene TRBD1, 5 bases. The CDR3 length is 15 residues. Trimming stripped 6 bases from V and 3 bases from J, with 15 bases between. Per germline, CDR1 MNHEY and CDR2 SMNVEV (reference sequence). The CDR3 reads CASRLQGGVNQPQHF. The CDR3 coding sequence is TGTGCCAGCAGACTTCAGGGTGGGGTCAATCAGCCCCAGCATTTT.

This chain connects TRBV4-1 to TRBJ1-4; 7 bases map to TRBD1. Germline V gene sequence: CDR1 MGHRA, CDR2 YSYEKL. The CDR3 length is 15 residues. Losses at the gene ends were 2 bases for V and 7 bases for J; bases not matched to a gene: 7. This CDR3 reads CASSQYQGVLEKLFF. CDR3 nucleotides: TGCGCCAGCAGCCAATACCAGGGGGTTCTTGAAAAACTGTTTTTT.

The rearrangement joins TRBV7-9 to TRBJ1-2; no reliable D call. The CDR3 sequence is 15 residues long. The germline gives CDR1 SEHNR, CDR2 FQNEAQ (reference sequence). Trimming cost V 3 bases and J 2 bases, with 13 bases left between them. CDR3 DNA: TGTGCCAGCAGCTTTTCAAGGGTAGCCAACTATGGCTACACCTTC. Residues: CASSFSRVANYGYTF.

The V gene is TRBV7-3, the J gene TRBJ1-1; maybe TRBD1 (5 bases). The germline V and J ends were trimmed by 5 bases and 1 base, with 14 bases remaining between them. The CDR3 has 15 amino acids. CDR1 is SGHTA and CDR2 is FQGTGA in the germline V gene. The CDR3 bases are TGTGCCAGCAGCCCGACGGGGGGGTCGAACACTGAAGCTTTCTTT. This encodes CASSPTGGSNTEAFF.

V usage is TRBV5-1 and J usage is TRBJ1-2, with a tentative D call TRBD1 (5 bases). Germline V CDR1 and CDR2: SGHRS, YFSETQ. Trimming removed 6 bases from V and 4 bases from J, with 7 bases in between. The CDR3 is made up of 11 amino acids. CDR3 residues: CASKGFYGYTF. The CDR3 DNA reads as TGCGCCAGCAAGGGGTTCTATGGCTACACCTTC. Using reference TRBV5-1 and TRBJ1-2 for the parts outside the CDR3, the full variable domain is KAGVTQTPRYLIKTRGQQVTLSCSPISGHRSVSWYQQTPGQGLQFLFEYFSETQRNKGNFPGRFSGRQFSNSRSEMNVSTLELGDSALYLCASKGFYGYTFGSGTRLTVV.